This TCR beta chain stems from a study of CD4+ T cells in melanoma. Findings of the study overall: Reportedly, melanoma neoantigen-specific CD4+ T cells showed varied differentiation states.

This clone has just one count. Its cognate antigen is unknown. Trimming at V came to 0 bases and at J to 3 bases, leaving 15 bases not matched to a gene. Germline lookup yields CDR1 SGHDN and CDR2 FVKESK. The CDR3 totals 19 residues. The assay was immunoSEQ multiplex PCR, and TCRdb's table has in-frame clones only and misses some. The sample has over 100,000 clones; 92% are singletons. The sequenced sample consisted of peripheral blood. The TCR sequence derives from a human donor with melanoma. This chain connects TRBV14 to TRBJ2-7; 9 nucleotides align to TRBD1. The CDR3: CASSQDSPFRDREIYEQYF. In DNA form, the CDR3 reads TGTGCCAGCAGCCAAGATTCACCTTTCCGGGACAGGGAGATCTACGAGCAGTACTTC. Based on the CDR3 plus reference TRBV14 and TRBJ2-7, the full variable domain is EAGVTQFPSHSVIEKGQTVTLRCDPISGHDNLYWYRRVMGKEIKFLLHFVKESKQDESGMPNNRFLAERTGGTYSTLKVQPAELEDSGVYFCASSQDSPFRDREIYEQYFGPGTRLTVT.